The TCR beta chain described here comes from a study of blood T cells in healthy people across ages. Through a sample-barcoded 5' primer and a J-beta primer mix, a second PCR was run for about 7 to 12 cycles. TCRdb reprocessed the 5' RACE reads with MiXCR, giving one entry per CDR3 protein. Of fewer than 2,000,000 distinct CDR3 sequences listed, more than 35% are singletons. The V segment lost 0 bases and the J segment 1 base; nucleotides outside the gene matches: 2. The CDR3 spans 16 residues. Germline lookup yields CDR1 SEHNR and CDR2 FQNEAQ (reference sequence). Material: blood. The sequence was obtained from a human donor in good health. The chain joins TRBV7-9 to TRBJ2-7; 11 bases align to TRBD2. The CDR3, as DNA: TGTGCCAGCAGCTTAGCGGGACTAGCGGTTTCCTACGAGCAGTACTTC. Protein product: CASSLAGLAVSYEQYF. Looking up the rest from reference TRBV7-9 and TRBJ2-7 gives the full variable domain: DTGVSQNPRHKITKRGQNVTFRCDPISEHNRLYWYRQTLGQGPEFLTYFQNEAQLEKSRLLSDRFSAERPKGSFSTLEIQRTEQGDSAMYLCASSLAGLAVSYEQYFGPGTRLTVT.